This T cell receptor (beta chain) emerged from a study of blood T cell repertoires in COVID-19. The age range of participants was about 18 to 100 years, with residence in fewer than 25 US areas. Cohort 3 donors were reported recovered after two negative PCRs, clearance, or symptom resolution. In the authors' workflow: Nucleated cell number was recorded as an estimate derived from reference gene primer amplification. Sequencing was performed with immunoSEQ multiplex PCR; in TCRdb, only in-frame clones are kept and a portion is missing. The V and J calls and the clone size are those of that table, but D and trimming were determined from the DNA. The sample shows roughly 160,000 clones, over 70% of them seen only once. The CDR3 runs 14 residues. V trimming: 3 bases; J trimming: 7 bases; junction bases outside the gene matches: 6. Germline CDR1 SGHNT, CDR2 YENEEA.

The V call is TRBV11-3, the J call TRBJ2-1, with 7 nucleotides matching TRBD1. The receptor was derived from an older woman who had recovered from COVID-19. Input material: PBMCs or T cells enriched from blood (not recorded which). As DNA, the CDR3 is TGTGCCAGCAGCTTGAGACAGGGATGGAATGAGCAGTTCTTC. Translated: CASSLRQGWNEQFF.